The T cell receptor (beta chain) under discussion was sequenced for a study of T cell responses to AZD1222 COVID-19 vaccine. Study-level findings and limits: Baseline serostatus was positive in only six AZD1222 recipients. None of the repertoires were sampled until the peak T cell response had passed. Most donors were white British, females outnumbered males, and clonal diversity was possibly underestimated. Spike as a whole was targeted by vaccine-associated CD4 TCRs, dominant at 160-218 and 743-854.

Sequencing was performed with immunoSEQ multiplex PCR; in TCRdb, only in-frame clones are kept and a portion is missing. Of about 99,000 clones listed, just over 90% are singletons. V dropped 8 bases and J dropped 3 bases, with 16 bases sitting between them. This CDR3 region has 14 residues. Germline-derived CDR1 and CDR2 are LNHDA and SQIVND (reference sequence). As regards this clone: What it binds is not known.

This clonotype was sampled from an adult in good health. Sequences were derived from peripheral blood, sampled on day 0 of AZD1222 vaccination. This chain links TRBV19 with TRBJ1-1; D is possibly TRBD1 (5 bases). The CDR3 loop reads CASQPYGGYTEAFF. CDR3 in DNA: TGTGCCAGTCAACCCTACGGGGGGTACACTGAAGCTTTCTTT.